This TCR beta chain comes out of a study of T cell changes during pregnancy in multiple sclerosis. The repertoire was sequenced with immunoSEQ multiplex PCR; TCRdb's copy has only in-frame clones and lacks some. The data contain around 50,000 clones, about nine tenths of them singletons. The V segment lost 3 bases and the J segment 0 bases; nucleotides outside the gene matches: 2. In germline, CDR1 is SEHNR, CDR2 FQNEAQ (reference sequence). This CDR3 spans 14 amino acids. Sequencing was performed on peripheral blood, taken after pregnancy. The gene calls are TRBV7-9 and TRBJ2-7; 7 positions agree with TRBD2. The TCR was taken from a female donor in good health, enrolled as a control in a pregnancy study. The CDR3 DNA sequence: TGTGCCAGCAGCTTCGGGGGGAGCTCCTACGAGCAGTACTTC. This sequence encodes CASSFGGSSYEQYF. Together with reference TRBV7-9 and TRBJ2-7, the CDR3 gives the full variable domain: DTGVSQNPRHKITKRGQNVTFRCDPISEHNRLYWYRQTLGQGPEFLTYFQNEAQLEKSRLLSDRFSAERPKGSFSTLEIQRTEQGDSAMYLCASSFGGSSYEQYFGPGTRLTVT.